One sample yielded the 17 T cell receptor beta chains listed below, sequenced in a study of beta chain features in type 1 diabetes. What was sequenced were expressed TCRB transcripts, since all of the isolated RNA had been reverse transcribed. TCRdb's table, derived via immunoSEQ multiplex PCR, lists solely in-frame clones and lacks some. The data contain 130,000 to 150,000 clones, roughly a tenth of them singletons. The specimen was naive CD4+ T cells from blood. These receptors all come from a man younger than 35 in good health.

The chain combines TRBV7-2 with TRBJ2-7; a possible D gene is TRBD1 (5 bases). This CDR3 has 14 residues. Germline lookup yields CDR1 SGHTA and CDR2 FQGNSA. Trimming took off 4 bases at V and 6 bases at J, with 16 bases between the two ends. CDR3 sequence (DNA): TGTGCCAGCAGCTCCAGGGTTCCAAGGGGCGAGCAGTACTTC. Its translation: CASSSRVPRGEQYF.

The chain couples TRBV11-2 to TRBJ1-6; TRBD1 is a possible D gene (6 bases). The CDR3 length is 13 residues. The V end was cut by 3 bases, the J end by 9 bases, with 9 bases between. Germline V gives CDR1 SGHAT, CDR2 FQNNGV. The CDR3 loop reads CASSFTGISPLHF. The CDR3 DNA reads TGTGCCAGCAGCTTTACAGGGATTTCACCCCTCCACTTT.

This clone was recorded many times. V gene TRBV9 combines with J gene TRBJ1-2; D perhaps matches TRBD1 (6 bases). The V end was cut by 0 bases, the J end by 4 bases, with 16 bases between. The CDR3 runs 16 residues. CDR1 and CDR2 (germline): SGDLS, YYNGEE. The chain's CDR3 is CASSVEGTGSSYGYTF. The DNA for the CDR3 is TGTGCCAGCAGCGTAGAGGGCACAGGGTCGAGCTATGGCTACACCTTC.

The chain couples TRBV30 to TRBJ1-6, with a possible D match to TRBD1 (5 bases). The CDR3 sequence is 13 residues long. Germline CDR1 reads GTSNPN; CDR2 reads SVGIG (reference sequence). The ends were cut back, 1 base at V and 5 bases at J, with 6 bases in the middle. CDR3 protein: CAWSDRNNSPLHF. CDR3 bases: TGTGCCTGGAGTGACAGGAATAATTCACCCCTCCACTTT.

CDR3 DNA: TGTGCCAGCAGCTTGGGAGTCGGGGGAAAGGGTGAAAAACTGTTTTTT. Translation gives CASSLGVGGKGEKLFF. V and J are TRBV5-8 and TRBJ1-4; maybe TRBD1 (5 bases). In germline, CDR1 is SGHTS, CDR2 YDEGEE. The CDR3 totals 16 residues. Trimming took off 0 bases at V and 7 bases at J, with 16 bases between the two ends.

This clone turned up a few times. CDR3 loop: CASSPSWAPSPLHF. The DNA for the CDR3 is TGTGCCAGCAGCCCTTCCTGGGCTCCTTCACCCCTCCACTTT. The chain is built from TRBV13 and TRBJ1-6, with D hard to call. This CDR3 is built from 14 residues. Germline V CDR1 and CDR2: PRHDT, FYEKMQ (reference sequence). Trimming removed 5 bases from V and 9 bases from J, with 14 bases in between.

This clone was counted between two and nine times. CDR3: CASSQDVAGLEFEQYF. CDR3 sequence (DNA): TGCGCCAGCAGCCAAGATGTAGCGGGGCTGGAGTTTGAGCAGTACTTC. This rearrangement joins TRBV4-3 to TRBJ2-7, with 8 bases matching TRBD2. Trimming removed 0 bases from V and 7 bases from J; junction bases left unmatched: 11. Germline-derived CDR1 and CDR2 are LGHNA and YSLEER. This CDR3 spans 16 amino acids.

Only a few counts were recorded for this clone. This sequence joins TRBV15 and TRBJ2-2; perhaps TRBD2 as D (5 bases). The CDR3 is 14 residues long. The germline V and J ends were trimmed by 1 base and 7 bases, with 10 bases remaining between them. Germline V lookup: CDR1 LNHNV, CDR2 YYDKDF (reference sequence). CDR3 sequence (DNA): TGTGCCACCAGCAGAGGGGAGAAGGGCGGGGAGCTGTTTTTT. This translates into CATSRGEKGGELFF.

This chain links TRBV5-1 with TRBJ2-5; maybe TRBD2 (5 bases). The CDR3 consists of 13 residues. V lost 6 bases to trimming and J lost 3 bases, with 12 bases between them. CDR1 is SGHRS and CDR2 is YFSETQ in the germline V gene. CDR3 bases: TGCGCCAGCAACCGGGAACCGAAAGAGACCCAGTACTTC. Its protein is CASNREPKETQYF. The full variable domain, with the rest looked up from reference TRBV5-1 and TRBJ2-5, is KAGVTQTPRYLIKTRGQQVTLSCSPISGHRSVSWYQQTPGQGLQFLFEYFSETQRNKGNFPGRFSGRQFSNSRSEMNVSTLELGDSALYLCASNREPKETQYFGPGTRLLVL.

The chain couples TRBV28 to TRBJ1-5; TRBD1 might be the D (6 bases). Germline V lookup: CDR1 MDHEN, CDR2 SYDVKM. This CDR3 contains 16 residues. V shed 5 bases and J shed 3 bases, with 17 bases lying between them. For the CDR3, the DNA is TGTGCCAGCAGTGTTACTTCGGGACACTTCAATCAGCCCCAGCATTTT. Its protein product is CASSVTSGHFNQPQHF.

V usage is TRBV5-1 and J usage is TRBJ1-4; no firm D call. The CDR3 spans 16 residues. The germline V and J ends were trimmed by 4 bases and 0 bases, with 13 bases remaining between them. Germline CDR1 SGHRS, CDR2 YFSETQ. Written as DNA, the CDR3 is TGCGCCAGCAGCCGCACACCAGTTGCAACTAATGAAAAACTGTTTTTT. This codes for CASSRTPVATNEKLFF.

This clone was detected ten times or more. The chain recombines TRBV9 with TRBJ2-3; 9 bases are a match to TRBD2. The CDR3 sequence is 15 residues long. Trimming at V came to 0 bases and at J to 6 bases, leaving 5 bases not matched to a gene. CDR1 is SGDLS and CDR2 is YYNGEE in the germline V gene. The CDR3 protein is CASSVEAGGHDTQYF. CDR3 nucleotide sequence: TGTGCCAGCAGCGTAGAGGCGGGGGGGCATGATACGCAGTATTTT.

This clone was picked up a small number of times. V is TRBV6-5 and J is TRBJ2-7; 9 bases align to TRBD2. CDR1 and CDR2 (germline): MNHEY, SVGAGI. The length of the CDR3 is 14 residues. Germline trimming cut 6 bases from V and 7 bases from J; bases unmatched to any gene: 10. The CDR3 spells CASRDSGGLWEQYF. CDR3 nucleotide sequence: TGTGCCAGCAGAGATAGCGGGGGCCTCTGGGAGCAGTACTTC.

This clone was picked up a small number of times. The genes are TRBV6-1 and TRBJ2-7; 10 bases are shared with TRBD2. The germline V gene has CDR1 MNHNS and CDR2 SASEGT. The CDR3 runs 13 residues. J gave up 4 bases and V 10 bases, and 7 bases lay outside the gene matches. This CDR3 is CATGASGGYEQYF. CDR3 nucleotides: TGTGCCACTGGTGCTAGCGGGGGATACGAGCAGTACTTC.

This clone was observed a few times. This chain connects TRBV2 to TRBJ2-7; no clear D gene. V lost 6 bases, J lost 2 bases, and 11 bases lay in between. Germline values: CDR1 SNHLY, CDR2 FYNNEI. The CDR3 has 13 amino acids. CDR3: CASRATETYEQYF. CDR3 nucleotide sequence: TGTGCCAGCAGGGCGACGGAGACCTACGAGCAGTACTTC.

This clone turned up a few times. The V gene is TRBV5-1, the J gene TRBJ1-4, with 7 bases identical to TRBD1. Trimming cost V 4 bases and J 5 bases; bases outside gene matches: 5. The CDR3 runs to 14 residues. The germline V gene encodes CDR1 SGHRS and CDR2 YFSETQ. CDR3 bases: TGCGCCAGCAGCAAGGGACAGCCAAATGAAAAACTGTTTTTT. It translates to CASSKGQPNEKLFF.

This chain joins TRBV7-6 and TRBJ1-6; 9 bases are shared with TRBD1. Germline-derived CDR1 and CDR2 are SGHVS and FNYEAQ. This CDR3 has 15 amino acids. The V and J ends lost 5 bases and 9 bases, in that order; junction bases with no gene match: 8. CDR3 residues: CASSGGGTGSSPLHF. The CDR3 bases are TGTGCCAGCAGCGGGGGTGGGACAGGGAGTTCACCCCTCCACTTT.